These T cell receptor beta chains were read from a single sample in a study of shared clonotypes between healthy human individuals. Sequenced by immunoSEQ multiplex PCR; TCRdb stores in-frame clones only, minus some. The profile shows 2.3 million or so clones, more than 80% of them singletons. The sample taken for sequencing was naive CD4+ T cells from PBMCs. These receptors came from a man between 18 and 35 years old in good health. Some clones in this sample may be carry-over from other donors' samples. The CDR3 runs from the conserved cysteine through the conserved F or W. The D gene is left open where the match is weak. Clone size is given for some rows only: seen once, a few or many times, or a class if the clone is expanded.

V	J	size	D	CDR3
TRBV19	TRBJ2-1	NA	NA	CASSIFRLRDSRNEQFF
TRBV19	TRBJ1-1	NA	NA	CASSPPGHSNTEAFF
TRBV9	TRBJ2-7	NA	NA	CASNFWVYEQYF
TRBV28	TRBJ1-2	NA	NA	CASSLSQESNYGYTF
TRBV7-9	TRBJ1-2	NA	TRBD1	CASSLAIGQVTYGYTF
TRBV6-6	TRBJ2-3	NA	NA	CASAGDLTGDTQYF
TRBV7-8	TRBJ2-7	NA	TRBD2	CASSLSVREWGEQYF
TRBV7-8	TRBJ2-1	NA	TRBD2	CASSSQRLAGDEQFF
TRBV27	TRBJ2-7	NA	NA	CASRPRLPASYEQYF
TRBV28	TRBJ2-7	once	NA	CASSSGGGPIYEQYF
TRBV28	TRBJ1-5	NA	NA	CASSFGARGSNQPQHF
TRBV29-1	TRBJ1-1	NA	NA	CSVDFLRGTEAFF
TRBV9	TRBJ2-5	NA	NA	CASSVEREATQYF
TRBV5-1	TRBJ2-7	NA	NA	CASKDRSGEDYEQYF
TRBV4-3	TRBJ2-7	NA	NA	CASSQEIGGRGDEQYF
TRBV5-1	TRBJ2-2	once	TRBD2	CATSSGTFTGELFF
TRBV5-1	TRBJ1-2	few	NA	CASSFQGSSASNYGYTF
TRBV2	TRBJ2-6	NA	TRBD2	CASSSGTSGTGANVLTF
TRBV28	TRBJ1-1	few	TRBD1	CASSPSTGLAFF
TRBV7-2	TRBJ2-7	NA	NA	CASSLAPGYGYEQYF
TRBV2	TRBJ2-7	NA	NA	CASSVYLEQYF
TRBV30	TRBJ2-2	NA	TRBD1	CAWSRDRLNTGELFF
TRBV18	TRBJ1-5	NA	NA	CASSPFREGQPQHF
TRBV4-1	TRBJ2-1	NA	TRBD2	CASSPRTSGRAVYNEQFF
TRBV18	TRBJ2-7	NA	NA	CASSSPSSYEQYF
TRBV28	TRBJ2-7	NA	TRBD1	CASIPSGTAFSRYEQYF
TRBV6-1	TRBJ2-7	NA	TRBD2	CASSERAGGPYEQYF
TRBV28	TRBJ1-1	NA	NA	CASIGNTEAFF
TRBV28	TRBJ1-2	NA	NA	CASSPSGGIRWGGYTF
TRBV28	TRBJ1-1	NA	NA	CASSLQEGAFF
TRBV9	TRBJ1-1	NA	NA	CASSPWEGSNTEAFF
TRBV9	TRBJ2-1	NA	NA	CASSVLAYSYNEQFF
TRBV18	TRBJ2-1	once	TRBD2	CASSPRFPSGIDEQFF
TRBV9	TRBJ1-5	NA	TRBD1	CASSQGVGQPQHF
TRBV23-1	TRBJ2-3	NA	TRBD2	CASSHPAPRGEFTDTQYF
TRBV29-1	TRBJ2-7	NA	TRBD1	CSVRGTVTYEQYF
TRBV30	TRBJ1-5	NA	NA	CAWSVLGINQPQHF
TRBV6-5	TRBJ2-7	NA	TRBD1	CASSYDRDRSLQYF
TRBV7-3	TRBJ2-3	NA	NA	CASSSPHTGPSTDTQYF
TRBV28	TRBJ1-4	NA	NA	CASSRRTVPEKLFF
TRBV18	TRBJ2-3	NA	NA	CASSSLDGPDTQYF
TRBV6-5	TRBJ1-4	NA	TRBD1	CASRKTTGALRKLFF
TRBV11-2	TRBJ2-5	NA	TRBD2	CASSRTSGNQETQYF
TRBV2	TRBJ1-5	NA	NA	CASNRRGFNQPQHF
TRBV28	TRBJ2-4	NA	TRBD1	CASSLDRPSNIQYF